The rows below give T cell receptor beta chains drawn from one sample of a study of blood T cells in healthy people across ages. Via MiXCR, TCRdb re-called the 5' RACE reads, giving one row per CDR3 protein. The sample records under 1 million distinct CDR3 sequences, 40% to 50% being singletons. The source material was blood. These receptor sequences come from a man aged 60 to 69 in good health. CDR3s include the opening cysteine and the closing phenylalanine or tryptophan. Each record gives: V gene, clone size, J gene, CDR3 length, D gene, CDR3 protein, CDR3 DNA. D genes are given only for firm matches. A clone size is listed for some rows: how often the clone was seen (once, few, many), or a class if it is expanded.

V: TRBV27; size: -; J: TRBJ2-5; length: 15; D: TRBD2; CDR3: CASTRLAGGQETQYF; DNA: TGTGCCAGCACCCGACTAGCGGGGGGACAAGAGACCCAGTACTTC
V: TRBV5-5; size: few; J: TRBJ2-1; length: 18; D: TRBD2; CDR3: CASSLIYGTILAYNEQFF; DNA: TGTGCCAGCAGCTTGATTTATGGGACTATCCTCGCCTACAATGAGCAGTTCTTC
V: TRBV27; size: -; J: TRBJ1-5; length: 17; D: TRBD1; CDR3: CASSLPRQGASNQPQHF; DNA: TGTGCCAGCAGTTTACCCCGACAGGGGGCAAGCAATCAGCCCCAGCATTTT
V: TRBV5-4; size: -; J: TRBJ2-5; length: 17; D: TRBD1; CDR3: CASSLASLAGGAETQYF; DNA: TGTGCCAGCAGCTTGGCCTCGCTGGCAGGGGGCGCCGAGACCCAGTACTTC
V: TRBV27; size: -; J: TRBJ2-1; length: 17; D: -; CDR3: CASSSPSTTGSSNEQFF; DNA: TGTGCCAGCAGTTCCCCCTCAACGACGGGGTCCTCCAATGAGCAGTTCTTC
V: TRBV12-3/TRBV12-4; size: few; J: TRBJ2-7; length: 17; D: TRBD1; CDR3: CASSFFAGGSQGYEQYF; DNA: TGTGCCAGCAGTTTTTTTGCAGGGGGCTCACAAGGTTACGAGCAGTACTTC
V: TRBV14; size: few; J: TRBJ2-7; length: 14; D: -; CDR3: CASNRQGGFYEQYF; DNA: TGTGCCAGCAATCGTCAGGGGGGTTTTTACGAGCAGTACTTC
V: TRBV4-3; size: few; J: TRBJ2-1; length: 17; D: -; CDR3: CASSQRGSPLSYNEQFF; DNA: TGCGCCAGCAGCCAAAGGGGTTCCCCACTTTCCTACAATGAGCAGTTCTTC
V: TRBV30; size: -; J: TRBJ2-5; length: 11; D: -; CDR3: CAWNGQETQYF; DNA: TGTGCCTGGAACGGACAAGAGACCCAGTACTTC
V: TRBV11-2; size: -; J: TRBJ2-1; length: 16; D: TRBD1; CDR3: CASSIDRGAKYNEQFF; DNA: TGTGCCAGCAGCATTGACAGGGGGGCGAAATACAATGAGCAGTTCTTC
V: TRBV6-5; size: few; J: TRBJ2-3; length: 14; D: TRBD2; CDR3: CASRAGGSTDTQYF; DNA: TGTGCCAGCAGGGCGGGGGGTAGCACAGATACGCAGTATTTT
V: TRBV7-8; size: few; J: TRBJ2-1; length: 13; D: -; CDR3: CASSLGVSNEQFF; DNA: TGTGCCAGCAGCTTAGGAGTAAGCAATGAGCAGTTCTTC
V: TRBV12-3/TRBV12-4; size: -; J: TRBJ2-5; length: 16; D: -; CDR3: CASRIRLRGSYNEQYF; DNA: TGTGCCAGCAGGATCCGACTAAGGGGAAGCTACAATGAGCAGTACTTC
V: TRBV7-9; size: -; J: TRBJ2-1; length: 12; D: -; CDR3: CASSLDPNEQFF; DNA: TGTGCCAGCAGCCTCGACCCCAATGAGCAGTTCTTC
V: TRBV25-1; size: -; J: TRBJ1-1; length: 15; D: -; CDR3: CASSEVGSSNTEAFF; DNA: TGTGCCAGCAGTGAAGTGGGGAGTTCGAACACTGAAGCTTTCTTT
V: TRBV11-1; size: -; J: TRBJ2-7; length: 13; D: -; CDR3: CASSHWEVREQYF; DNA: TGTGCCAGCAGCCATTGGGAAGTACGCGAGCAGTACTTC